Shown below are 5 T cell receptor beta chains from a single sample sequenced in a study of cytomegalovirus exposure and HLA in healthy donors. Both 60 Vbeta primers and 13 Jbeta primers went into the PCR. Generated by immunoSEQ multiplex PCR, the TCRdb table keeps only in-frame clones and is missing some. The sample includes some 140,000 clones, approximately 79% of them seen just once. The sample was PBMCs. These receptors were obtained from a man between 18 and 35 years old in good health and CMV-seronegative.

This clone occurred once. V is TRBV11-3 and J is TRBJ2-7; 7 bases agree with TRBD2. The germline V gene has CDR1 SGHNT and CDR2 YENEEA. The CDR3 consists of 13 residues. V lost 5 bases, J lost 3 bases, and 4 bases stayed unmatched. DNA of the CDR3: TGTGCCAGCAGCCCGGCGGGGGTCTACGAGCAGTACTTC. Residues: CASSPAGVYEQYF.

This clone appeared a few times. The V gene is TRBV27, the J gene TRBJ1-1, with a possible D match to TRBD1 (6 bases). The CDR3 loop spans 11 amino acids. In germline, CDR1 is MNHEY, CDR2 SMNVEV (reference sequence). V lost 6 bases and J 10 bases, leaving 12 bases between the germline ends. The CDR3 nucleotides are TGTGCCAGCAGGTACAGGGCCGTAGCTTTCTTT. This gives the protein CASRYRAVAFF.

The chain recombines TRBV7-8 with TRBJ2-3; D might be TRBD2 (6 bases). This CDR3 is built from 17 residues. The germline V and J ends were trimmed by 5 bases and 2 bases, with 20 bases remaining between them. The germline V gene has CDR1 SGHVS and CDR2 FQNEAQ. CDR3 in amino acids: CASSPRSWGVDTDTQYF. CDR3 DNA sequence: TGTGCCAGCAGCCCCCGTAGTTGGGGGGTTGACACAGATACGCAGTATTTT.

V usage is TRBV11-2 and J usage is TRBJ1-1; D gene uncertain. From germline, CDR1 is SGHAT and CDR2 FQNNGV. The V gene lost 1 base and the J gene lost 4 bases, with 10 bases spanning the gap. The CDR3 contains 14 residues. The CDR3 coding sequence is TGTGCCAGCAGCTTAGCCAGACTTAGCACTGAAGCTTTCTTT. It is translated as CASSLARLSTEAFF.

This clone has only a few counts. V usage is TRBV2 and J usage is TRBJ1-2; the D is unclear. The CDR3 is made up of 13 amino acids. V lost 1 base and J 7 bases, leaving 10 bases between the germline ends. Germline V gene lookup returns CDR1 SNHLY and CDR2 FYNNEI. The CDR3 region has the DNA TGTGCCAGCAGTGAAGGAGGGTATGGTGGCTACACCTTC. It is translated as CASSEGGYGGYTF. The full variable domain, its missing parts supplied by reference TRBV2 and TRBJ1-2, is EPEVTQTPSHQVTQMGQEVILRCVPISNHLYFYWYRQILGQKVEFLVSFYNNEISEKSEIFDDQFSVERPDGSNFTLKIRSTKLEDSAMYFCASSEGGYGGYTFGSGTRLTVV.